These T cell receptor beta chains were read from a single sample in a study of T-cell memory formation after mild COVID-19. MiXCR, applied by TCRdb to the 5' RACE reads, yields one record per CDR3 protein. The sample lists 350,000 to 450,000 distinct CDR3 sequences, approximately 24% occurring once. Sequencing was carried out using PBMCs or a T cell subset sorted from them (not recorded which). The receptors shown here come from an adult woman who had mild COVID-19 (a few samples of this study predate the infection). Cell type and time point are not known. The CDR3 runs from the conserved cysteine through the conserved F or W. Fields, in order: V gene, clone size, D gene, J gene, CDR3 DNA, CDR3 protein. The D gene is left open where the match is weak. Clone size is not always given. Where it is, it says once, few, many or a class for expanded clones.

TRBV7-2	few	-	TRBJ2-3	TGTGCCAGCAGCTCCCTAGGCACCCCCCGCACAGATACGCAGTATTTT	CASSSLGTPRTDTQYF
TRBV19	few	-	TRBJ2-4	TGTGCCAGTAGTATCCCAGGGATAGCCAAAAACATTCAGTACTTC	CASSIPGIAKNIQYF
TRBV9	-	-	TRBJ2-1	TGTGCCAGCAGCCCCCAAGCAGGGGCTTTGAATGAGCAGTTCTTC	CASSPQAGALNEQFF
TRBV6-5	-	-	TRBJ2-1	TGTGCCAGCAGTTACTCGTTGCCGGAACAGGACCCCGGTGAGCAGTTCTTC	CASSYSLPEQDPGEQFF
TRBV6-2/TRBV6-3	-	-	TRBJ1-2	TGTGCCAGCAGCCCAGGAACTAACTATGGCTACACCTTC	CASSPGTNYGYTF
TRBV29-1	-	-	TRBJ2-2	TGCAGCGTTGAAGTTTTTGAGGGGCCCAACACCGGGGAGCTGTTTTTT	CSVEVFEGPNTGELFF
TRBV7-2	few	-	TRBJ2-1	TGTGCCAGCAGCCACCAAATCAATGAGCAGTTCTTC	CASSHQINEQFF
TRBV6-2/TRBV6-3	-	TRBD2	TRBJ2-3	TGTGCCAGCAGTTCCGGGACTAGCCGCACAGATACGCAGTATTTT	CASSSGTSRTDTQYF
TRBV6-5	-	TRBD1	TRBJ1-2	TGTGCCAGCAGTTACCCAACAACAGGGGGTTATGGCTACACCTTC	CASSYPTTGGYGYTF
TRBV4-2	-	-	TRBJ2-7	TGTGCCAGCAGCCAAAACTCGGGCCTCTCCTACGAGCAGTACTTC	CASSQNSGLSYEQYF
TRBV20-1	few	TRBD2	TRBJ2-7	TGCAGTGCTAGGGACCGTGCTAGCGGGAGCTCCTACGAGCAGTACTTC	CSARDRASGSSYEQYF
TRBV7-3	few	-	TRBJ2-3	TGTGCCAGCAGCTTAACGTTAAGAGATACGCAGTATTTT	CASSLTLRDTQYF
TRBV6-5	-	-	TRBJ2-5	TGTGCCAGCAGTTACTCCTGGGACCAAGAGACCCAGTACTTC	CASSYSWDQETQYF
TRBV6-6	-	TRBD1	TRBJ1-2	TGTGCCAGCTCCGGACAGGGACGGCGGATCTATGGCTACACCTTC	CASSGQGRRIYGYTF
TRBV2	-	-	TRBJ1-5	TGTGCCAGCAGTGAGAGCTGGTACAATCAGCCCCAGCATTTT	CASSESWYNQPQHF
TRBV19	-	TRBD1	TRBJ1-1	TGTGCCAGTACCTTGGGACAGGCAACCTTCACTGAAGCTTTCTTT	CASTLGQATFTEAFF
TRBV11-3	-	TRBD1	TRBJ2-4	TGTGCCAGCAGCCCGACCCGGACAGGGGGCATTCAGTACTTC	CASSPTRTGGIQYF
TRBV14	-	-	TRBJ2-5	TGTGCCAGCAGCCAAGGTGGCAGGCCGCTAGAGACCCAGTACTTC	CASSQGGRPLETQYF
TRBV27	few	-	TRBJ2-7	TGTGCCAGCAGCCCGTGGGGAATAGGGCTCGAGCAGTACTTC	CASSPWGIGLEQYF
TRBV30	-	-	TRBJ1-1	TGTGCCTGGAGTGTGGGGTCTGAAGCTTTCTTT	CAWSVGSEAFF
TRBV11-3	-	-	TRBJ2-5	TGTGCCAGCAGCCTCCCCCGGCAACAAGAGACCCAGTACTTC	CASSLPRQQETQYF
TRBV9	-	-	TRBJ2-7	TGTGCCAGCAGCTGGGACCAGACCCCCTACGAGCAGTACTTC	CASSWDQTPYEQYF
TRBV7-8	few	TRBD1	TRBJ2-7	TGTGCCAGCAGCTCCCGGGACAGGGGGCCCTACGAGCAGTACTTC	CASSSRDRGPYEQYF
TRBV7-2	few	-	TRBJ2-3	TGTGCCAGCAGCTATGGATGGGGCACAGATACGCAGTATTTT	CASSYGWGTDTQYF
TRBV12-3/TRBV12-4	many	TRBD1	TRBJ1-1	TGTGCCAGCAGACACGGACAGGGGGCGTTGAACACTGAAGCTTTCTTT	CASRHGQGALNTEAFF
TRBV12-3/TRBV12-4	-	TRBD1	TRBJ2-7	TGTGCCAGCAGCCTCGGGACAGGGCTGCCCTACGAGCAGTACTTC	CASSLGTGLPYEQYF
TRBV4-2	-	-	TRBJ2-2	TGTGCCAGCAGCCAAGATGGAGCAGGGCCCGGGGAGCTGTTTTTT	CASSQDGAGPGELFF
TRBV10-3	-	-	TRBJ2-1	TGTGCCATCAGTCAGAGCGGGAATGAGCAGTTCTTC	CAISQSGNEQFF
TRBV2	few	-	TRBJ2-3	TGTGCCAGCAGTCGGGATGGTTCCACAGATACGCAGTATTTT	CASSRDGSTDTQYF
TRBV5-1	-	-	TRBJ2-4	TGCGCCAGCAGCTTAGACAGGCACATTCAGTACTTC	CASSLDRHIQYF
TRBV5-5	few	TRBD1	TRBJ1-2	TGTGCCAGCAGCCGGGGACAGGACAACTATGGCTACACCTTC	CASSRGQDNYGYTF
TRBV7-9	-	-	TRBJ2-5	TGTGCCAGCAGCCAACTGGTCAGTCGGGAGACCCAGTACTTC	CASSQLVSRETQYF
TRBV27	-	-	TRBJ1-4	TGTGCCAGCAGTTTATCCATGGGCGGAAAACTGTTTTTT	CASSLSMGGKLFF
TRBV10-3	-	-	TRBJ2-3	TGTGCCATCAGTGAATCCGGACCTAGCACAGATACGCAGTATTTT	CAISESGPSTDTQYF
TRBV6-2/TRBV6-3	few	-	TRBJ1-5	TGTGCCAGCAGTTACTATGGAAGTTCAAGCAATAGCAATCAGCCCCAGCATTTT	CASSYYGSSSNSNQPQHF
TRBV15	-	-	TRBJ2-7	TGTGCCACCAGCAGATACGGGACACTTGAGACCGAGCAGTACTTC	CATSRYGTLETEQYF
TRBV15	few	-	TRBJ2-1	TGTGCCACCAGCAGAGCACCCGGGACGGACTCCTCGGAGCAGTTCTTC	CATSRAPGTDSSEQFF
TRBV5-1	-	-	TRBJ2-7	TGCGCCAGCAGCTACCCGGGGCGCAGCCTCTACGAGCAGTACTTC	CASSYPGRSLYEQYF
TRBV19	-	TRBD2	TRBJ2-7	TGTGCCAGTAGTATAGGGGAGGGAGATACGCCGGGACTAGCGGTCTCCTACGAGCAGTACTTC	CASSIGEGDTPGLAVSYEQYF
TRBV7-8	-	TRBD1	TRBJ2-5	TGTGCCAGCAGCTCGGGGACAGGGGGCTTTGTGGAGACCCAGTACTTC	CASSSGTGGFVETQYF
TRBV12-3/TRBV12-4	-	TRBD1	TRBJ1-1	TGTGCCAGCAGCTCCCCCGGGACAGGGTTAATCGGCACTGAAGCTTTCTTT	CASSSPGTGLIGTEAFF
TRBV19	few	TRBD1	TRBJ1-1	TGTGCCAGTAGTTTGGGGACAGGGGTTGGTGAAGCTTTCTTT	CASSLGTGVGEAFF
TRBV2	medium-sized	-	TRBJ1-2	TGTGCCAGCACCATGACAGCCTCGTCCTATGGCTACACCTTC	CASTMTASSYGYTF